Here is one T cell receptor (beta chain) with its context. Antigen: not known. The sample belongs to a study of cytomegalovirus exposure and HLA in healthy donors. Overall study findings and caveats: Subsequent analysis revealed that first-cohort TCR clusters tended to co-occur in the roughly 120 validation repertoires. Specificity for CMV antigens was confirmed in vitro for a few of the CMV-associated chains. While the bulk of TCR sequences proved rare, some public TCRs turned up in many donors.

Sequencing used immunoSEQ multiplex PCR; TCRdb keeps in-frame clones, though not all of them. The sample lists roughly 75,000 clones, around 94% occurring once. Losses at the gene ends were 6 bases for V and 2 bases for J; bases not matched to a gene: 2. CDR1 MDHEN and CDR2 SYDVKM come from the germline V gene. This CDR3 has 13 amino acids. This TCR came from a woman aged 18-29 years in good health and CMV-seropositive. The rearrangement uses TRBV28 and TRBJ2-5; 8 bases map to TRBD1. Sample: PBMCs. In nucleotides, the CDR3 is TGTGCCAGCAGCGGACAGGGTCAAGAGACCCAGTACTTC. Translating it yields CASSGQGQETQYF.